The 27 T cell receptor beta chains below were found in one sample sequenced in a study of OX40 agonist ivuxolimab in advanced cancers. This table comes from immunoSEQ multiplex PCR, and its TCRdb copy is limited to in-frame clones, with some not included. Among about 69,000 clones listed, about three quarters were seen once. Source: CD4+ or CD8+ T cells sorted from blood, taken in a trial of the OX40 agonist ivuxolimab. The receptor source for this set is an adult with an advanced solid tumor such as melanoma, head and neck, liver or kidney cancer.

A few counts support this clone. V usage is TRBV5-4 and J usage is TRBJ1-1; D is undetermined. CDR1 SGHNT and CDR2 YYREEE come from the germline V gene (reference sequence). V gave up 0 bases and J gave up 1 base, with 7 bases separating them. The CDR3 has 14 amino acids. CDR3 sequence reads: CASSLAIANTEAFF. CDR3 nucleotides: TGTGCCAGCAGCTTGGCAATCGCGAACACTGAAGCTTTCTTT.

The chain combines TRBV6-4 with TRBJ2-2, with TRBD1 identical over 7 bases. J lost 0 bases, V lost 4 bases, and 8 bases had no gene match. The CDR3 consists of 17 residues. The germline V gene has CDR1 MRHNA and CDR2 SNTAGT. The CDR3 DNA reads as TGTGCCAGCAGTGGGTTCTTAGGGACAGCGAACACCGGGGAGCTGTTTTTT. Translation gives CASSGFLGTANTGELFF.

The chain uses TRBV7-2 and TRBJ2-7, with 8 nucleotides matching TRBD2. The CDR3 spans 14 residues. Unmatched junction bases numbered 5, after V lost 2 bases and J lost 5 bases. Germline V gene sequence: CDR1 SGHTA, CDR2 FQGNSA. The CDR3 bases are TGTGCCAGCAGCTTATCCGGGGGGGGAGACGAGCAGTACTTC. As protein: CASSLSGGGDEQYF. The whole variable domain, remainder taken from reference TRBV7-2 and TRBJ2-7, is GAGVSQSPSNKVTEKGKDVELRCDPISGHTALYWYRQSLGQGLEFLIYFQGNSAPDKSGLPSDRFSAERTGGSVSTLTIQRTQQEDSAVYLCASSLSGGGDEQYFGPGTRLTVT.

V gene TRBV11-2 combines with J gene TRBJ2-7, with a tentative D call TRBD2 (6 bases). The CDR3 is 11 residues long. Trimming stripped 4 bases from V and 5 bases from J, with 6 bases between. CDR1 and CDR2 from the germline V gene are SGHAT and FQNNGV. The CDR3 region is CASSWGDEQYF. The CDR3 nucleotides read TGTGCCAGCAGCTGGGGGGACGAGCAGTACTTC.

The J gene is TRBJ2-5, the V gene TRBV7-9; 8 bases fit TRBD2. The V gene's germline CDR1 is SEHNR and CDR2 FQNEAQ (reference sequence). This CDR3 is 15 amino acids long. V shed 3 bases and J 2 bases; nucleotides not matched to a gene: 5. The CDR3 loop is CASSLAGGGQETQYF. In DNA form, the CDR3 reads TGTGCCAGCAGCTTGGCGGGAGGCGGTCAAGAGACCCAGTACTTC.

As concerns this clone: The same CDR3 is also encoded by other DNA sequences in this sample. J is TRBJ1-1 and V is TRBV11-2, with a weak D call TRBD1 (5 bases). CDR1 SGHAT and CDR2 FQNNGV come from the germline V gene. V lost 5 bases to trimming and J lost 8 bases, with 12 bases between them. This CDR3 is 12 amino acids long. The DNA of the CDR3 is TGTGCCAGCAGCCGTCAGGGTCCCGAAGCTTTCTTT. It is translated as CASSRQGPEAFF.

The CDR3 DNA follows: TGTGCCAGCAGTGAAATAGCGGGGCACTACGAGCAGTACTTC. Amino acids: CASSEIAGHYEQYF. V and J are TRBV6-1 and TRBJ2-7; TRBD2 matches 8 bases. V shed 2 bases and J 3 bases; nucleotides not matched to a gene: 3. Germline CDR1 reads MNHNS; CDR2 reads SASEGT. The CDR3 runs to 14 residues.

This clone was counted a single time. The chain employs TRBV7-3 and TRBJ2-5; D is unclear. Germline loops: CDR1 SGHTA, CDR2 FQGTGA. The length of the CDR3 is 13 residues. V lost 1 base to trimming and J lost 5 bases, with 8 bases between them. The chain's CDR3 is CASSLNPAETQYF. CDR3 sequence (DNA): TGTGCCAGCAGCTTAAATCCGGCGGAGACCCAGTACTTC.

J is TRBJ2-1 and V is TRBV6-6; tentatively, D is TRBD1 (7 bases). Per the germline V gene, CDR1 is MNHNY and CDR2 is SVGAGI (reference sequence). The CDR3 totals 15 residues. Trimming cost V 4 bases and J 9 bases, with 19 bases left between them. This CDR3 reads CASSSGREAGGEQFF. The DNA of the CDR3 is TGTGCCAGCAGTTCAGGGCGGGAAGCAGGGGGTGAGCAGTTCTTC.

The V gene is TRBV7-2, the J gene TRBJ2-1; D is unresolved. Looked up from germline, CDR1 is SGHTA and CDR2 is FQGNSA. The V gene lost 3 bases and the J gene lost 0 bases, with 9 bases spanning the gap. CDR3 length equals 15 residues. The CDR3 DNA reads as TGTGCCAGCAGCTTGCAGGAAAGCTCCTACAATGAGCAGTTCTTC. Translated, it gives CASSLQESSYNEQFF.

This clone was seen only once. The chain is built from TRBV19 and TRBJ2-1, with D possibly TRBD2 on 5 matching bases. This CDR3 contains 13 residues. The germline CDR1 and CDR2 sequences are LNHDA and SQIVND (reference sequence). Trimming stripped 3 bases from V and 9 bases from J, with 12 bases between. CDR3 DNA: TGTGCCAGTAGTATCATCAGCGGCCCTGAGCAGTTCTTC. Its protein is CASSIISGPEQFF. The full variable domain, rest sourced from reference TRBV19 and TRBJ2-1, is DGGITQSPKYLFRKEGQNVTLSCEQNLNHDAMYWYRQDPGQGLRLIYYSQIVNDFQKGDIAEGYSVSREKKESFPLTVTSAQKNPTAFYLCASSIISGPEQFFGPGTRLTVL.

This clone has just a few counts. The chain is built from TRBV5-8 and TRBJ1-1; weak D call: TRBD1 (5 bases). CDR3 length: 14 amino acids. In germline, CDR1 is SGHTS, CDR2 YDEGEE. Between the trimmed V and J ends, which lost 2 bases and 6 bases, there was a span of 14 bases. The chain's CDR3 is CASSLGVDLAEAFF. The CDR3 region has the DNA TGTGCCAGCAGCTTAGGGGTCGATTTGGCTGAAGCTTTCTTT.

This rearrangement joins TRBV30 to TRBJ1-2; D unclear. Germline assignment: CDR1 GTSNPN and CDR2 SVGIG (reference sequence). With 0 bases removed from V and 3 bases from J, the gap between germline ends came to 8 bases. This CDR3 spans 13 amino acids. CDR3 region: CAWSVNNYYGYTF. In nucleotides, the CDR3 is TGTGCCTGGAGTGTGAACAACTACTATGGCTACACCTTC.

This clone was found a few times. The chain joins TRBV10-3 to TRBJ1-1, with D hard to call. V lost 1 base, J lost 8 bases, and 5 bases lay in between. The CDR3 length is 11 residues. Germline values: CDR1 ENHRY, CDR2 SYGVKD. This chain's CDR3 is CAISEWGEAFF. The CDR3 DNA reads as TGTGCCATCAGTGAGTGGGGAGAAGCTTTCTTT.

The chain carries TRBV5-5 and TRBJ2-1; possibly TRBD2 for D (5 bases). V lost 1 base to trimming and J lost 0 bases, with 11 bases between them. This CDR3 comprises 16 residues. Germline-derived CDR1 and CDR2 are SGHKS and YYEKEE (reference sequence). For the CDR3, the DNA is TGTGCCAGCAGCTTGATTCCGGACTTCTCCTACAATGAGCAGTTCTTC. It is translated as CASSLIPDFSYNEQFF.

This chain joins TRBV11-2 and TRBJ2-7, with 8 bases fitting TRBD1. The germline V gene has CDR1 SGHAT and CDR2 FQNNGV. CDR3 length: 15 residues. The J segment lost 5 bases and the V segment lost 5 bases, leaving 11 bases of the junction unmatched. CDR3 nucleotide sequence: TGTGCCAGCAGCGCCCCCGGGACAGGTCTCCACGAGCAGTACTTC. Translation gives CASSAPGTGLHEQYF.

This clone has more than one count but fewer than ten. V and J are TRBV10-3 and TRBJ1-2, with D possibly TRBD1 on 6 matching bases. The germline V and J ends were trimmed by 7 bases and 3 bases, with 12 bases remaining between them. CDR1 is ENHRY and CDR2 is SYGVKD in the germline V gene. CDR3 size: 13 residues. The CDR3 spells CAIKDRTDYGYTF. DNA for the CDR3: TGTGCCATCAAAGACAGGACAGACTATGGCTACACCTTC.

The chain has TRBV13 and TRBJ2-5; TRBD1 might be the D (6 bases). CDR1 and CDR2 (germline): PRHDT, FYEKMQ (reference sequence). CDR3 length equals 15 residues. V lost 4 bases to trimming and J lost 5 bases, with 17 bases between them. The CDR3 region is CASSSSSLRGETQYF. In DNA, the CDR3 is TGTGCCAGCAGCTCCTCTAGCCTGAGGGGGGAGACCCAGTACTTC.

The genes are TRBV29-1 and TRBJ1-1; unclear D gene. There are 13 residues in the CDR3. Germline V gene data show CDR1 as SQVTM and CDR2 as ANQGSEA. DNA for the CDR3: TGCAGTGCGACCCGCATAAGCAACACTGAAGCTTTCTTT. Its protein product is CSATRISNTEAFF.

The gene calls are TRBV2 and TRBJ1-2, with D uncertain. V was cut by 6 bases and J by 2 bases, with 7 bases left in between. This CDR3 contains 12 residues. Germline CDR1 reads SNHLY; CDR2 reads FYNNEI. The CDR3 here is CASSALNYGYTF. The CDR3 DNA follows: TGTGCCAGCAGCGCACTCAACTATGGCTACACCTTC.

This clone was counted a few times. V is TRBV2 and J is TRBJ2-7; 8 nucleotides match TRBD1. Germline-derived CDR1 and CDR2 are SNHLY and FYNNEI. J gave up 6 bases and V 6 bases, and 4 bases lay outside the gene matches. The CDR3 extends over 12 amino acids. CDR3 nucleotides: TGTGCCAGCAGGGCCAGGGGGCGCGAGCAGTACTTC. It translates to CASRARGREQYF. Combining the CDR3 with reference TRBV2 and TRBJ2-7 gives the whole variable domain EPEVTQTPSHQVTQMGQEVILRCVPISNHLYFYWYRQILGQKVEFLVSFYNNEISEKSEIFDDQFSVERPDGSNFTLKIRSTKLEDSAMYFCASRARGREQYFGPGTRLTVT.

V and J are TRBV7-6 and TRBJ1-5; D unclear. The V end was cut by 2 bases, the J end by 0 bases, with 5 bases between. The CDR3 length is 14 residues. In germline, CDR1 is SGHVS, CDR2 FNYEAQ. Here the CDR3 DNA reads TGTGCCAGCAGCTTAACGGATAGCAATCAGCCCCAGCATTTT. The encoded protein is CASSLTDSNQPQHF.

The chain recombines TRBV6-5 with TRBJ1-2; 8 bases are a match to TRBD1. With 6 bases clipped from V and 4 bases from J, the junction kept 7 bases outside the gene matches. The CDR3 extends over 14 amino acids. The germline gives CDR1 MNHEY, CDR2 SVGAGI. DNA of the CDR3: TGTGCCAGCAGCCTGACAGGGGAGGGCTATGGCTACACCTTC. As protein: CASSLTGEGYGYTF.

This clone was observed a few times. The chain joins TRBV5-1 to TRBJ2-7; 11 bases match TRBD2. The length of the CDR3 is 17 residues. The V gene's germline CDR1 is SGHRS and CDR2 YFSETQ. With V trimmed by 0 bases and J by 2 bases, 7 bases remained unmatched. For the CDR3, the DNA is TGCGCCAGCAGCTTGGGTCTAGCGGGAGGTACTACCTACGAGCAGTACTTC. It yields the protein CASSLGLAGGTTYEQYF.

The gene calls are TRBV27 and TRBJ2-6; D possibly uses TRBD1 or TRBD2 (5 bases each). This CDR3 is 18 amino acids long. The V gene's germline CDR1 is MNHEY and CDR2 SMNVEV (reference sequence). Trimming pared 6 bases from V and 0 bases from J, leaving 18 bases between. CDR3 DNA: TGTGCCAGCAGGGGGACGGGAAGAGGGCTCTCTGGGGCCAACGTCCTGACTTTC. This encodes CASRGTGRGLSGANVLTF. Supplemented by reference TRBV27 and TRBJ2-6, the full variable domain reads EAQVTQNPRYLITVTGKKLTVTCSQNMNHEYMSWYRQDPGLGLRQIYYSMNVEVTDKGDVPEGYKVSRKEKRNFPLILESPSPNQTSLYFCASRGTGRGLSGANVLTFGAGSRLTVL.

The J gene is TRBJ1-2, the V gene TRBV27; 10 nucleotides align to TRBD1. The CDR3 is 14 residues long. J gave up 5 bases and V 2 bases, and 2 bases lay outside the gene matches. Germline values: CDR1 MNHEY, CDR2 SMNVEV (reference sequence). CDR3 loop: CASSLRGQGYGYTF. In nucleotides, the CDR3 is TGTGCCAGCAGTTTACGGGGACAGGGGTATGGCTACACCTTC.

This chain uses TRBV2 with TRBJ1-6; 7 nucleotides match TRBD1. Trimming removed 10 bases from V and 8 bases from J; junction bases left unmatched: 11. The germline V gene encodes CDR1 SNHLY and CDR2 FYNNEI. The CDR3 totals 14 residues. In nucleotides, the CDR3 is TGTGCCACCGCTTGGAACAGGGGCTATTCACCCCTCCACTTT. Translated: CATAWNRGYSPLHF.